These 21 T cell receptor beta chains share one sample of origin, sequenced in a study of Ad26.COV2.S vaccination and SARS-CoV-2 variants. Profiled with immunoSEQ multiplex PCR; TCRdb holds only in-frame clones, not every one. The repertoire holds 200,000 to 250,000 clones, roughly 88% seen once, with around 10% in the top ten. Treatment specified: roughly 19 received Ad26.COV2.S at low or high dose, single or two shots; about 5 received placebo; per-sample allocation not given. Specimens were obtained on day 63 following the first vaccine or placebo injection. The sequences come from peripheral blood, collected in a trial of Ad26.COV2.S vaccine versus placebo. These receptors originate from a person aged 18 to 59 who received the Ad26.COV2.S COVID-19 vaccine or a placebo.

The rearrangement uses TRBV5-1 and TRBJ2-7, with 9 nucleotides matching TRBD2. In germline, CDR1 is SGHRS, CDR2 YFSETQ. The V and J ends lost 1 base and 3 bases, in that order; junction bases with no gene match: 5. The CDR3 is 15 residues long. CDR3 coding DNA: TGCGCCAGCAGCTTGCAGGGACTAGCTGGCTACGAGCAGTACTTC. As protein: CASSLQGLAGYEQYF.

The V gene is TRBV9, the J gene TRBJ2-1, with a weak D call TRBD2 (6 bases). The germline CDR1 and CDR2 sequences are SGDLS and YYNGEE. The length of the CDR3 is 16 residues. The V gene lost 2 bases and the J gene lost 2 bases, with 14 bases spanning the gap. DNA of the CDR3: TGTGCCAGCAGCGTGCGGGATATTGGGCCCTACAATGAGCAGTTCTTC. Residues: CASSVRDIGPYNEQFF.

J is TRBJ1-2 and V is TRBV12-3 or TRBV12-4, with TRBD1 matching over 8 bases. The CDR3 loop spans 12 amino acids. Trimming at V came to 7 bases and at J to 4 bases, leaving 2 bases not matched to a gene. DNA for the CDR3: TGTGCCAGCACCGGACAGGGCTATGGCTACACCTTC. This codes for CASTGQGYGYTF.

The rearrangement joins TRBV7-9 to TRBJ2-7; the match to TRBD1 covers 10 bases. Trimming took 3 bases from V and 6 from J; bases not matched to a gene: 8. CDR1 and CDR2 from the germline V gene are SEHNR and FQNEAQ (reference sequence). The CDR3 has 15 amino acids. The CDR3 sequence: CASSLRGQGPSEQYF. CDR3 in DNA: TGTGCCAGCAGCTTGCGGGGACAGGGGCCTAGCGAGCAGTACTTC.

The V and J genes are TRBV5-4 and TRBJ2-7; no clear D gene. Germline values: CDR1 SGHNT, CDR2 YYREEE (reference sequence). The CDR3 spans 14 residues. Trimming took off 3 bases at V and 3 bases at J, with 13 bases between the two ends. The CDR3 is CASSSPEYGYEQYF. In DNA, the CDR3 is TGTGCCAGCAGCTCCCCGGAGTACGGCTACGAGCAGTACTTC.

The V call is TRBV9, the J call TRBJ2-3; D might be TRBD2 (6 bases). The CDR3 is 15 amino acids. CDR1 is SGDLS and CDR2 is YYNGEE in the germline V gene. With 6 bases removed from V and 2 bases from J, the gap between germline ends came to 16 bases. Here the CDR3 reads CASTCWGEATDTQYF. CDR3 DNA sequence: TGTGCCAGCACCTGTTGGGGGGAGGCCACAGATACGCAGTATTTT.

This clone showed up just a few times. J is TRBJ2-5 and V is TRBV5-4, with TRBD2 identical over 9 bases. CDR1 and CDR2 (germline): SGHNT, YYREEE (reference sequence). V was pared by 3 bases and J by 1 base, with 4 bases of the junction left unmatched. This CDR3 has 15 amino acids. This CDR3 reads CASSSAGGSQETQYF. The CDR3 coding sequence is TGTGCCAGCAGCTCAGCGGGGGGTTCCCAAGAGACCCAGTACTTC.

The chain joins TRBV4-1 to TRBJ1-6, with D perhaps TRBD1 (6 bases). The CDR3 is 18 residues long. Trimming pared 0 bases from V and 5 bases from J, leaving 17 bases between. Germline V gene lookup returns CDR1 MGHRA and CDR2 YSYEKL. CDR3 in amino acids: CASSQDPENRANNSPLHF. For the CDR3, the DNA is TGCGCCAGCAGCCAAGATCCGGAAAACAGGGCTAATAATTCACCCCTCCACTTT.

The chain couples TRBV7-8 to TRBJ1-3, with D hard to call. V shed 4 bases and J shed 0 bases, with 10 bases lying between them. CDR3 length: 15 amino acids. Germline CDR1 SGHVS, CDR2 FQNEAQ. The CDR3 DNA is TGTGCCAGCAGCTCCTGGACGGACTCTGGAAACACCATATATTTT. As protein: CASSSWTDSGNTIYF.

This chain connects TRBV7-9 to TRBJ2-1; the D call may be TRBD1 or TRBD2 (6 bases each). Trimming cost V 2 bases and J 7 bases, with 15 bases left between them. The CDR3 is 15 amino acids. Germline-derived CDR1 and CDR2 are SEHNR and FQNEAQ (reference sequence). The CDR3, as DNA: TGTGCCAGCAGCTTACCGGGGGCGGGGAGGAATGAGCAGTTCTTC. Translated, it gives CASSLPGAGRNEQFF.

For the CDR3, the DNA is TGTGCCAGCAGCTTGGAGGGAGGGTTGAACTATGGCTACACCTTC. Residues: CASSLEGGLNYGYTF. The V gene is TRBV5-8, the J gene TRBJ1-2; no definite D call. Germline lookup yields CDR1 SGHTS and CDR2 YDEGEE. The CDR3 is 15 residues long. Deletions cut 0 bases from V and 2 bases from J, with 11 bases between.

This chain connects TRBV11-1 to TRBJ2-1; D is ambiguous. Germline V gives CDR1 SGHAT, CDR2 FQDESV (reference sequence). With 1 base removed from V and 4 bases from J, the gap between germline ends came to 8 bases. CDR3 length: 14 residues. Here the CDR3 DNA reads TGTGCCAGCAGCTTAGTTGGACGATACAATGAGCAGTTCTTC. Translated: CASSLVGRYNEQFF.

The chain joins TRBV2 to TRBJ1-2, with 7 nucleotides matching TRBD1. Germline V CDR1 and CDR2: SNHLY, FYNNEI. There are 14 residues in the CDR3. The J segment lost 1 base and the V segment lost 4 bases, leaving 3 bases of the junction unmatched. The CDR3 reads CASSGTGYNYGYTF. In nucleotides, the CDR3 is TGTGCCAGCAGTGGGACAGGTTATAACTATGGCTACACCTTC.

This clone was picked up one time. The V call is TRBV6-6, the J call TRBJ1-3; the D gene is possibly TRBD1 (5 bases). The V end lost 7 bases, the J end lost 0 bases, and 16 bases lay between the germline ends. Germline V CDR1 and CDR2: MNHNY, SVGAGI (reference sequence). The CDR3 is 16 residues long. The DNA of the CDR3 is TGTGCCAGCAAAACCACCGGGACCGGCTCTGGAAACACCATATATTTT. Translation: CASKTTGTGSGNTIYF.

The chain carries TRBV29-1 and TRBJ2-7, with 9 bases aligning to TRBD1. Germline V CDR1 and CDR2: SQVTM, ANQGSEA. V dropped 4 bases and J dropped 4; count of bases not matched to a gene: 5. This CDR3 comprises 13 residues. CDR3 sequence reads: CSVAGTGRYEQYF. CDR3 DNA sequence: TGCAGCGTTGCCGGGACAGGGAGGTACGAGCAGTACTTC.

This chain connects TRBV7-3 to TRBJ2-3; D perhaps matches TRBD2 (6 bases). The CDR3 has 16 residues. CDR1 is SGHTA and CDR2 is FQGTGA in the germline V gene. V lost 5 bases and J 6 bases, leaving 21 bases between the germline ends. The CDR3 reads CASSRGTRKVSDTQYF. The DNA of the CDR3 is TGTGCCAGCAGCCGAGGGACTCGCAAAGTATCGGATACGCAGTATTTT. Filled out from reference TRBV7-3 and TRBJ2-3, the complete variable domain reads GAGVSQTPSNKVTEKGKYVELRCDPISGHTALYWYRQSLGQGPEFLIYFQGTGAADDSGLPNDRFFAVRPEGSVSTLKIQRTERGDSAVYLCASSRGTRKVSDTQYFGPGTRLTVL.

V is TRBV5-5 and J is TRBJ1-2, with unresolved D. CDR1 is SGHKS and CDR2 is YYEKEE in the germline V gene (reference sequence). V was cut by 1 base and J by 3 bases, with 1 base left in between. There are 11 residues in the CDR3. This chain's CDR3 is CASSLHYGYTF. DNA for the CDR3: TGTGCCAGCAGCTTGCACTATGGCTACACCTTC.

The chain joins TRBV7-3 to TRBJ1-2; 9 positions match TRBD1. Germline values: CDR1 SGHTA, CDR2 FQGTGA. V gave up 5 bases and J gave up 8 bases; unmatched junction bases: 21. The CDR3 is made up of 18 amino acids. Here the CDR3 DNA reads TGTGCCAGCAGCCCCCAGGGGTACAGGGGGCAAGGTTTGGAAGGCTACACCTTC. It is translated as CASSPQGYRGQGLEGYTF. The entire variable domain, with the rest obtained from reference TRBV7-3 and TRBJ1-2, is as follows: GAGVSQTPSNKVTEKGKYVELRCDPISGHTALYWYRQSLGQGPEFLIYFQGTGAADDSGLPNDRFFAVRPEGSVSTLKIQRTERGDSAVYLCASSPQGYRGQGLEGYTFGSGTRLTVV.

V is TRBV4-2 and J is TRBJ2-1; TRBD2 agrees at 11 bases. J was trimmed by 7 bases and V by 8 bases; bases with no gene match: 4. CDR1 LGHNA and CDR2 YNFKEQ come from the germline V gene. There are 13 residues in the CDR3. Written as DNA, the CDR3 is TGTGCCAGCGGGACTAGCGGTAGTAATGAGCAGTTCTTC. It specifies CASGTSGSNEQFF.

The V and J genes are TRBV15 and TRBJ2-5; D gene unclear. Looked up from germline, CDR1 is LNHNV and CDR2 is YYDKDF (reference sequence). V was clipped by 1 base and J by 5 bases, with 11 bases between them. The CDR3 is 14 residues long. CDR3 region: CATSRGVEAETQYF. In DNA, the CDR3 is TGTGCCACCAGCAGAGGGGTTGAGGCGGAGACCCAGTACTTC.

The chain uses TRBV6-1 and TRBJ2-3; 9 bases are a match to TRBD2. Germline values: CDR1 MNHNS, CDR2 SASEGT. The CDR3 extends over 18 amino acids. V shed 1 base and J 6 bases; nucleotides not matched to a gene: 14. The CDR3 loop is CASSEEPSGTYEVDTQYF. The CDR3 DNA sequence: TGTGCCAGCAGTGAAGAGCCTAGCGGGACCTACGAGGTTGATACGCAGTATTTT.